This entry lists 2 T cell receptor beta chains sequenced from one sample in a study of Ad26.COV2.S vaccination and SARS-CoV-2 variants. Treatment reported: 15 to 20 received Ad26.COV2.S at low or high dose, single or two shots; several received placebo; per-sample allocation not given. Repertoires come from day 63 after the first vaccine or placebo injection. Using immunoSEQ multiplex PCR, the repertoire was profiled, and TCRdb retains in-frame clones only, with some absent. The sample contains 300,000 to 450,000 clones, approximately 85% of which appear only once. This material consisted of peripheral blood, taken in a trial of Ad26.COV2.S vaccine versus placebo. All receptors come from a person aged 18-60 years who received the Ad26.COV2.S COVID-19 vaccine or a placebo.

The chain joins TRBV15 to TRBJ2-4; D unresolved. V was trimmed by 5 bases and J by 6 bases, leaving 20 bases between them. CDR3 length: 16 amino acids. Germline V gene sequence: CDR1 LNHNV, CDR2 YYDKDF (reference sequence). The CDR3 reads CATSPIGEGLVNIQYF. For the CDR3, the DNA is TGTGCCACCAGCCCGATTGGGGAAGGGTTAGTAAACATTCAGTACTTC.

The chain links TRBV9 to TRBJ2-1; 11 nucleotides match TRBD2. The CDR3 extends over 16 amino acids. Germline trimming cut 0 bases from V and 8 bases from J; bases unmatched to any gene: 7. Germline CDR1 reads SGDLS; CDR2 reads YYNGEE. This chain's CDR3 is CASSVGLAGGMDEQFF. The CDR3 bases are TGTGCCAGCAGCGTAGGTCTAGCGGGGGGAATGGATGAGCAGTTCTTC.